This T cell receptor (beta chain) is from a study of beta chain features in type 1 diabetes. This clone appeared a few times. Its antigen is not identified. Study-wide points: The study found that naive, central memory and Treg TCRB repertoires appeared more similar in patients than in healthy donors.

The entirety of the isolated RNA underwent reverse transcription, so expressed TCRB transcripts were sequenced. TCRdb's table, derived via immunoSEQ multiplex PCR, lists solely in-frame clones and lacks some. The table has a few hundred thousand clones, over 12% seen once. Germline V CDR1 and CDR2: GTSNPN, SVGIG (reference sequence). This CDR3 contains 14 residues. V was cut by 3 bases and J by 0 bases, with 11 bases left in between. Sequenced sample: naive CD4+ T cells from blood. This TCR came from a woman between 18 and 29 years old in good health. This chain joins TRBV30 and TRBJ1-1; D perhaps matches TRBD1 (5 bases). The CDR3 nucleotides are TGTGCCTGGAGGGCGGGGGGGTTGAACACTGAAGCTTTCTTT. It yields the protein CAWRAGGLNTEAFF.